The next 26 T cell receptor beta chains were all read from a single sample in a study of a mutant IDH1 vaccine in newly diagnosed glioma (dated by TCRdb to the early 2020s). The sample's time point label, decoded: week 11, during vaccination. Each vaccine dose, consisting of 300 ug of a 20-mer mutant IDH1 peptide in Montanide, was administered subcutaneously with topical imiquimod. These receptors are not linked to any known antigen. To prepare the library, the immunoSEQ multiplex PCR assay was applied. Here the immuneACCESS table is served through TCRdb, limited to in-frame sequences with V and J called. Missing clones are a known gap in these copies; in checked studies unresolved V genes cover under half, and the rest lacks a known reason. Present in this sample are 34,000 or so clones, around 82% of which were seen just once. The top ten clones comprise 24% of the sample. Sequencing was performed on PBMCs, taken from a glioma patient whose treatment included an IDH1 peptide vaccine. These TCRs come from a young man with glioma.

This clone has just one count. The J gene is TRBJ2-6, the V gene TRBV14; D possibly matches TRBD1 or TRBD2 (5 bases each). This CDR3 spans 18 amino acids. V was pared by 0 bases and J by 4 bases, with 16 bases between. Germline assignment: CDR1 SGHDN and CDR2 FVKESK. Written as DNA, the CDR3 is TGTGCCAGCAGCCAAGACCCAGGGAGTGCTTCCGGGGCCAACGTCCTGACTTTC. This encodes CASSQDPGSASGANVLTF.

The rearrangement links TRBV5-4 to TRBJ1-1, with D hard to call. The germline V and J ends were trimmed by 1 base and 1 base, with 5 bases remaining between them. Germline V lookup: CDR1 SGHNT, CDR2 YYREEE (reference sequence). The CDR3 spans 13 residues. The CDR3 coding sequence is TGTGCCAGCAGCTTGACGGCGAACACTGAAGCTTTCTTT. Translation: CASSLTANTEAFF. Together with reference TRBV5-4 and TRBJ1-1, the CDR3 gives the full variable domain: ETGVTQSPTHLIKTRGQQVTLRCSSQSGHNTVSWYQQALGQGPQFIFQYYREEENGRGNFPPRFSGLQFPNYSSELNVNALELDDSALYLCASSLTANTEAFFGQGTRLTVV.

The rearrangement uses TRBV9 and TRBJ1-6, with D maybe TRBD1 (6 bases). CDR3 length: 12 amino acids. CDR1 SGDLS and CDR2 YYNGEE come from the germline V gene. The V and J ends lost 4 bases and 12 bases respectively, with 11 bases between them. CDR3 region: CASSIRGEPLHF. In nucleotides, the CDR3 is TGTGCCAGCAGCATCAGGGGAGAACCCCTCCACTTT.

CDR3 nucleotides: TGTGCCAGCAGCTTAGCGTCGAACAGGGGTCCCTACGAGCAGTACTTC. This encodes CASSLASNRGPYEQYF. The genes are TRBV7-8 and TRBJ2-7; TRBD1 aligns across 7 bases. This CDR3 has 16 residues. In germline, CDR1 is SGHVS, CDR2 FQNEAQ. V lost 0 bases, J lost 2 bases, and 7 bases stayed unmatched.

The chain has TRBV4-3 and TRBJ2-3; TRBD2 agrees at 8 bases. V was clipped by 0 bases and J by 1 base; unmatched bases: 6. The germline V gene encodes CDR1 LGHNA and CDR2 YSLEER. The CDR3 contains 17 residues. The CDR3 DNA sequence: TGCGCCAGCAGCCAAGATCCCGCGGGGGGACGCACAGATACGCAGTATTTT. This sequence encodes CASSQDPAGGRTDTQYF.

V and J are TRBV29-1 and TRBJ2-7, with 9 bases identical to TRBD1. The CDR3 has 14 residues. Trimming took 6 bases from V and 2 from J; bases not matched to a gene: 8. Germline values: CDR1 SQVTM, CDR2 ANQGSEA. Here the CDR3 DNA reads TGCAGCGTCACCGGGACAGGGACCACCTACGAGCAGTACTTC. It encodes CSVTGTGTTYEQYF.

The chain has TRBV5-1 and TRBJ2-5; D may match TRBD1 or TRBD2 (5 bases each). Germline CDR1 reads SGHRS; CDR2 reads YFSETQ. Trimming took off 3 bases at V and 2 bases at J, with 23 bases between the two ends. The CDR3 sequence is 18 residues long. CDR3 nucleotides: TGCGCCAGCAGCTCAGGCCTAGCATTCGAGGGGTTACAAGAGACCCAGTACTTC. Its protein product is CASSSGLAFEGLQETQYF.

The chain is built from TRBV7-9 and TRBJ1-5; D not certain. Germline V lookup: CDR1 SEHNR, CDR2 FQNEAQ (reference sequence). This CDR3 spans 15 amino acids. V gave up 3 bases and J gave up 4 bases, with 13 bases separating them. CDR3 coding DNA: TGTGCCAGCAGCTTTGGAGCTGGAGGGAATCAGCCCCAGCATTTT. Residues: CASSFGAGGNQPQHF.

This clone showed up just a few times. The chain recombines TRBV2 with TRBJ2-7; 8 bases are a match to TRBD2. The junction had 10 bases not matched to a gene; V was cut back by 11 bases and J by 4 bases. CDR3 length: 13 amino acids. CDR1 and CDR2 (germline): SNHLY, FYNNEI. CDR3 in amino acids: CAGVKRGSYEQYF. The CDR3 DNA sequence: TGTGCCGGGGTGAAGCGGGGGTCTTACGAGCAGTACTTC.

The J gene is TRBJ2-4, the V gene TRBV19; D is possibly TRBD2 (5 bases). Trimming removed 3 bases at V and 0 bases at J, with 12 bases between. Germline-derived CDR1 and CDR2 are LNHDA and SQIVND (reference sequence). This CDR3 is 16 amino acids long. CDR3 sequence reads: CASSIGIQLAKNIQYF. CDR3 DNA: TGTGCCAGTAGTATCGGGATTCAGCTAGCCAAAAACATTCAGTACTTC. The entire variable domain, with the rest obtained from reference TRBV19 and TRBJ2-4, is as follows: DGGITQSPKYLFRKEGQNVTLSCEQNLNHDAMYWYRQDPGQGLRLIYYSQIVNDFQKGDIAEGYSVSREKKESFPLTVTSAQKNPTAFYLCASSIGIQLAKNIQYFGAGTRLSVL.

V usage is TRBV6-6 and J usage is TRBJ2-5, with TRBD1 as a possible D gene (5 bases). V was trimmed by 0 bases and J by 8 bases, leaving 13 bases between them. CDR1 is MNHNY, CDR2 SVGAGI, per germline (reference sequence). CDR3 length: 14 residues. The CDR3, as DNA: TGTGCCAGCAGTTACTCGGGAAAAGGGGTTACCCAGTACTTC. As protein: CASSYSGKGVTQYF.

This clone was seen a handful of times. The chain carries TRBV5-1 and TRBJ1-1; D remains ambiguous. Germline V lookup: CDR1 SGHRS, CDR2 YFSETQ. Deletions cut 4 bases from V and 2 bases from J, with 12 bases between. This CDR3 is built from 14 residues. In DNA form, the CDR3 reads TGCGCCAGCAGCACCGACGGGGTAAACACTGAAGCTTTCTTT. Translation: CASSTDGVNTEAFF. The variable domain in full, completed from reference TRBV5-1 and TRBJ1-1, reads KAGVTQTPRYLIKTRGQQVTLSCSPISGHRSVSWYQQTPGQGLQFLFEYFSETQRNKGNFPGRFSGRQFSNSRSEMNVSTLELGDSALYLCASSTDGVNTEAFFGQGTRLTVV.

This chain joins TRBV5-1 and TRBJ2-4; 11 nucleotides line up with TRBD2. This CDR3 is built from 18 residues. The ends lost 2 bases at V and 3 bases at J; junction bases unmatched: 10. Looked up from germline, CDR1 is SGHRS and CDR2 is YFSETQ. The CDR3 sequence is CASSLSTSGSGVKNIQYF. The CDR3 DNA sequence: TGCGCCAGCAGCTTAAGCACTAGCGGGAGCGGGGTCAAAAACATTCAGTACTTC.

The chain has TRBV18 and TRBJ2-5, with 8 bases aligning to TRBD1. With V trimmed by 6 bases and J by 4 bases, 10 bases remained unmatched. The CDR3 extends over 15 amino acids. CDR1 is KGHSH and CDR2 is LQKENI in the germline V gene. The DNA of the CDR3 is TGTGCCAGCTCCCCCGGGACAGGTAGTAGAGAGACCCAGTACTTC. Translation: CASSPGTGSRETQYF.

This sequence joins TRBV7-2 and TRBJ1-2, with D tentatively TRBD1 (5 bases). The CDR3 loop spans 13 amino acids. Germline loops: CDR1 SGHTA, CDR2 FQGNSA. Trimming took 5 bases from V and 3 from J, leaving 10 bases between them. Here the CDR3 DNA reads TGTGCCAGCAGCCCGGGACTGGACTATGGCTACACCTTC. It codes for CASSPGLDYGYTF.

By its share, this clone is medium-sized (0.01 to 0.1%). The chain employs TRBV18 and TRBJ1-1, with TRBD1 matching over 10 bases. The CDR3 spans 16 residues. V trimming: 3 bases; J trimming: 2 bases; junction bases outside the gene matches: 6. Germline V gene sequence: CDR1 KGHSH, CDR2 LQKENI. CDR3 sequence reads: CASSPPDRGRNTEAFF. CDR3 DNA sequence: TGTGCCAGCTCACCTCCCGACAGGGGGCGAAACACTGAAGCTTTCTTT.

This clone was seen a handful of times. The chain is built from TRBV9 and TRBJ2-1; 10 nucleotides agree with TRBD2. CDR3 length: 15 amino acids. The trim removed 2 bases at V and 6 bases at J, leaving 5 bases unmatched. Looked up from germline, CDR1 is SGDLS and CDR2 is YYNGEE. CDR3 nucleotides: TGTGCCAGCAGCGTTAGCGGGAGGTACTCCAATGAGCAGTTCTTC. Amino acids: CASSVSGRYSNEQFF.

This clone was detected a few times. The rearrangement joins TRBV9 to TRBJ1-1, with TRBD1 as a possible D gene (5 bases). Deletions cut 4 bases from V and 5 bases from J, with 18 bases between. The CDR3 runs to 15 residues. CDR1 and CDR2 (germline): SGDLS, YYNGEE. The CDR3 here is CASSKDPGVGTEAFF. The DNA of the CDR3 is TGTGCCAGCAGCAAAGACCCGGGGGTAGGTACTGAAGCTTTCTTT.

CDR3 region: CASSHRDTENTEAFF. CDR3 nucleotides: TGTGCCAGCAGCCACCGGGACACCGAGAACACTGAAGCTTTCTTT. The rearrangement links TRBV7-9 to TRBJ1-1, with a weak D call TRBD1 (6 bases). The CDR3 has 15 residues. The germline V gene encodes CDR1 SEHNR and CDR2 FQNEAQ (reference sequence). The V end was cut by 5 bases, the J end by 1 base, with 14 bases between.

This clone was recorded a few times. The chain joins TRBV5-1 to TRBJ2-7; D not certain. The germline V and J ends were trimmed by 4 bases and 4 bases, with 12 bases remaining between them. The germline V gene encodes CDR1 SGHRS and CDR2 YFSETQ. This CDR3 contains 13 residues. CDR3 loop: CASSPMVGYEQYF. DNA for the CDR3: TGCGCCAGCAGCCCCATGGTGGGGTACGAGCAGTACTTC.

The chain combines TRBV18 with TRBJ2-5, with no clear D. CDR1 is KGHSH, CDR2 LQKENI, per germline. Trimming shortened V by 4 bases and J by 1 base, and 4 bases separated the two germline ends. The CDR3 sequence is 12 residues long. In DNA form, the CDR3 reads TGTGCCAGCTCACGCGTCCAAGAGACCCAGTACTTC. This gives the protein CASSRVQETQYF. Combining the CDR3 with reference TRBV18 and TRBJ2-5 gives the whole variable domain NAGVMQNPRHLVRRRGQEARLRCSPMKGHSHVYWYRQLPEEGLKFMVYLQKENIIDESGMPKERFSAEFPKEGPSILRIQQVVRGDSAAYFCASSRVQETQYFGPGTRLLVL.

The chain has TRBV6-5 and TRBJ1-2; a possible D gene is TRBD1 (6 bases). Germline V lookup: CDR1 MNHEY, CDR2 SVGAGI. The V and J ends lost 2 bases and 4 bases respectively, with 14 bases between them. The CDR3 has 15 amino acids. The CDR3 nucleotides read TGTGCCAGCAGTTACCTACCCAGGGGAAGCTATGGCTACACCTTC. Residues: CASSYLPRGSYGYTF.

The CDR3 coding sequence is TGTGCCAGCAGCTCCACCGGAGGACTGGTACATAGCAATCAGCCCCAGCATTTT. Protein: CASSSTGGLVHSNQPQHF. The chain uses TRBV7-2 and TRBJ1-5; D not certain. Germline lookup yields CDR1 SGHTA and CDR2 FQGNSA. Deletions cut 4 bases from V and 0 bases from J, with 19 bases between. The CDR3 spans 18 residues.

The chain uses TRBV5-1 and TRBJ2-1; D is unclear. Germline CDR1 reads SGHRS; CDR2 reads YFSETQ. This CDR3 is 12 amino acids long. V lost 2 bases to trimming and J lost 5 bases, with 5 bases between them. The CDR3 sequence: CASSFFDNEQFF. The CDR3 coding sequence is TGCGCCAGCAGCTTTTTCGACAATGAGCAGTTCTTC.

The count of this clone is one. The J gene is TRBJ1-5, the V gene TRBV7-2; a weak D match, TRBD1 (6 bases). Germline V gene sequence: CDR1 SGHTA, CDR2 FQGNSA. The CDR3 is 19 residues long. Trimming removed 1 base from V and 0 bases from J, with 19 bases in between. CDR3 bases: TGTGCCAGCAGCTTAGACGGCAGGGGACCCCCATATAGCAATCAGCCCCAGCATTTT. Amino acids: CASSLDGRGPPYSNQPQHF.

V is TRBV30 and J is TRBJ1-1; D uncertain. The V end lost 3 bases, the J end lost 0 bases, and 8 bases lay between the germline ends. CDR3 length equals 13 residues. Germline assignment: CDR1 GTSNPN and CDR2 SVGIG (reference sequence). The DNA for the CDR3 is TGTGCCTGGAGAAACGGGATGAACACTGAAGCTTTCTTT. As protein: CAWRNGMNTEAFF.